What follows are 6 T cell receptor beta chains derived from one specimen sequenced in a study of T cell changes during pregnancy in multiple sclerosis. The assay was immunoSEQ multiplex PCR, and TCRdb's table has in-frame clones only and misses some. The sample has around 49,000 clones, 80% to 95% seen once. This sample comprised CD4+ T cells from peripheral blood mononuclear cells, obtained after pregnancy. The receptors shown here come from a female donor in good health, enrolled as a control in a pregnancy study.

The chain links TRBV19 to TRBJ2-2, with D perhaps matching TRBD2 (5 bases). Germline V lookup: CDR1 LNHDA, CDR2 SQIVND (reference sequence). Trimming cost V 7 bases and J 1 base, with 13 bases left between them. The CDR3 is 15 amino acids. The CDR3, as DNA: TGTGCCAGTAAAGTGCGGGCTTTGAACACCGGGGAGCTGTTTTTT. Its translation is CASKVRALNTGELFF.

The chain carries TRBV28 and TRBJ1-3, with TRBD1 identical over 7 bases. Germline values: CDR1 MDHEN, CDR2 SYDVKM. V gave up 6 bases and J gave up 0 bases; unmatched junction bases: 5. This CDR3 is built from 15 residues. In DNA, the CDR3 is TGTGCCAGCAGCAAACGACAGGGCTCTGGAAACACCATATATTTT. Amino acids: CASSKRQGSGNTIYF. The variable domain in full, with the rest retrieved from reference TRBV28 and TRBJ1-3, is DVKVTQSSRYLVKRTGEKVFLECVQDMDHENMFWYRQDPGLGLRLIYFSYDVKMKEKGDIPEGYSVSREKKERFSLILESASTNQTSMYLCASSKRQGSGNTIYFGEGSWLTVV.

V gene TRBV19 combines with J gene TRBJ1-2; weak D call: TRBD1 (5 bases). This CDR3 contains 13 residues. Germline CDR1 and CDR2: LNHDA and SQIVND (reference sequence). V dropped 7 bases and J dropped 6 bases, with 15 bases sitting between them. Here the CDR3 reads CASKLKGQDGYTF. The CDR3, as DNA: TGTGCCAGTAAGCTCAAGGGGCAGGATGGCTACACCTTC.

This chain connects TRBV14 to TRBJ1-2; 11 bases line up with TRBD1. CDR1 SGHDN and CDR2 FVKESK come from the germline V gene. With 1 base clipped from V and 5 bases from J, the junction kept 6 bases outside the gene matches. The CDR3 contains 16 residues. Here the CDR3 reads CASSQALWDRGYGYTF. The CDR3 DNA reads TGTGCCAGCAGCCAAGCTCTCTGGGACAGGGGGTATGGCTACACCTTC.

The chain links TRBV28 to TRBJ1-5, with TRBD1 as a possible D gene (5 bases). This CDR3 contains 16 residues. Trimming removed 3 bases at V and 2 bases at J, with 14 bases between. Germline CDR1 MDHEN, CDR2 SYDVKM. The CDR3 sequence: CASSFWGGRGNQPQHF. The CDR3 DNA is TGTGCCAGCAGTTTTTGGGGGGGTCGTGGCAATCAGCCCCAGCATTTT.

The V gene is TRBV7-2, the J gene TRBJ2-3; no clear D. Trimming left V 2 bases short and J 1 base short, with 10 bases between. The germline CDR1 and CDR2 sequences are SGHTA and FQGNSA. The CDR3 length is 15 residues. The DNA of the CDR3 is TGTGCCAGCAGCTTAATTAGACTGGGCACAGATACGCAGTATTTT. It is translated as CASSLIRLGTDTQYF.